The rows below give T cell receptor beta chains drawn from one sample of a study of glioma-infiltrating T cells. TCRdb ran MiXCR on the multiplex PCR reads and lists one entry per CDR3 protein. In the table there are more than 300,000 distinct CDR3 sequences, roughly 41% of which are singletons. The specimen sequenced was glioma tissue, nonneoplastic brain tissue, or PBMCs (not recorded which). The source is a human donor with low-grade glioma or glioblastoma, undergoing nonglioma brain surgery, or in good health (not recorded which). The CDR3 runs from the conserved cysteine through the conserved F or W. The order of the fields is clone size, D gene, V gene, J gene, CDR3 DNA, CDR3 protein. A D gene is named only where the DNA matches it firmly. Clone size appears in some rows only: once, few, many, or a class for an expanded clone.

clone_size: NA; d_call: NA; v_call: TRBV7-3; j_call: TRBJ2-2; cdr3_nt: TGTGCCAGCAGGTTAATACAGGCTCGAGGCGGGGAGCTGTTTTTT; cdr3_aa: CASRLIQARGGELFF
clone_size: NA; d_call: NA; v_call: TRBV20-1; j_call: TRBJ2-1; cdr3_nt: TGCAGTGTCCCCGATGTTCTAGGTTGGTATGAGCAGTTCTTC; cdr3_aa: CSVPDVLGWYEQFF
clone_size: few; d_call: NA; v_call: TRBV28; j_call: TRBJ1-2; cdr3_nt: TGTGCCAGCAGTTGGACCCAGGGAAATGGCTACACCTTC; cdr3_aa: CASSWTQGNGYTF
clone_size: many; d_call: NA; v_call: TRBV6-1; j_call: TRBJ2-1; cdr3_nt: TGTGCCAGCAGTGAGTGGTGGGGTTTAGGCAATGAGCAGTTCTTC; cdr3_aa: CASSEWWGLGNEQFF
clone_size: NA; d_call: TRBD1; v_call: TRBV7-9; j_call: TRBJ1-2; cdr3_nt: TGTGCCAGCAGCTTAGATGTCAGGGGGTATCACTATGGCTACACCTTC; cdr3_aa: CASSLDVRGYHYGYTF
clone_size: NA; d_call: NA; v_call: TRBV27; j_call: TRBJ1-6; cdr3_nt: TGTGCCAGCAGTTTAATACGATCTTCGGGAATTTCACCCCTCCACTTT; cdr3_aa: CASSLIRSSGISPLHF
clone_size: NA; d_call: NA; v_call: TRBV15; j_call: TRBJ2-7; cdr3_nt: TGTGCCACCAGCAGAGCCGGGAACAATGAGCAGTACTTC; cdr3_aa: CATSRAGNNEQYF
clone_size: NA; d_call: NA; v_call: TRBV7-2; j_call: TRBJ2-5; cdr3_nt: TGTGCCAGCAGCTTAGTTATCCAGGGCCAAGAGACCCAGTACTTC; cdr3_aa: CASSLVIQGQETQYF
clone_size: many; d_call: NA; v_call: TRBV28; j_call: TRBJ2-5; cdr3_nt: TGTGCCAGCAGTTTGTCTTCGGCATTTCGAGAGACCCAGTACTTC; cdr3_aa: CASSLSSAFRETQYF
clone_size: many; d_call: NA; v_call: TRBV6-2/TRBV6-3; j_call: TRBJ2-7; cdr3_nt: TGTGCCAGCAGTTTGGCACCTTACGAGCAGTACTTC; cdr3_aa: CASSLAPYEQYF
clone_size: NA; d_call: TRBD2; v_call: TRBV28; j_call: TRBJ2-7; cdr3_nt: TGTGCCAGCAGTCTACTAGCGGGAGTTAACTACGAGCAGTACTTC; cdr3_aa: CASSLLAGVNYEQYF
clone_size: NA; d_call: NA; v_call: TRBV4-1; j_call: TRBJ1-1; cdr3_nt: TGCGCCAGCAGCCAAGATTCGGGGAGGGGTGGCACTGAAGCTTTCTTT; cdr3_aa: CASSQDSGRGGTEAFF
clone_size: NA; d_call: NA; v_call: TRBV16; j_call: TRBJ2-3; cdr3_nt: TGTGCCAGCAGCCAACTAGCCACCTCTACAGATACGCAGTATTTT; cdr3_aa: CASSQLATSTDTQYF
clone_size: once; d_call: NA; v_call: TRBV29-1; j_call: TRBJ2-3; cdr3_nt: TGCAGCGTTGAGGCAGGCGGAGTAACCAGCACAGATACGCAGTATTTT; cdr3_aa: CSVEAGGVTSTDTQYF
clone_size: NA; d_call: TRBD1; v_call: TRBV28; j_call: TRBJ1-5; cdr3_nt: TGTGCCAGCAGCCGACAGGGTCTAATGAGAAGCAATCAGCCCCAGCATTTT; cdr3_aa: CASSRQGLMRSNQPQHF
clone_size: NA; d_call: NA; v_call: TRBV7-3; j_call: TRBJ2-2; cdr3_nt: TGTGCCAGCAGCTTAAGTTCAGCGAACACCGGGGAGCTGTTTTTT; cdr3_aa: CASSLSSANTGELFF
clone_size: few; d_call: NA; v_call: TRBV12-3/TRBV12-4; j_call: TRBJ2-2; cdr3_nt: TGTGCCAGCAGTTTACGAGGGGCAGCCACCGGGGAGCTGTTTTTT; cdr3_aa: CASSLRGAATGELFF
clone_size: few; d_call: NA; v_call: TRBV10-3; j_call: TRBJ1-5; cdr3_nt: TGTGCCATCAGCCCCGAACGGGCCCACAATCAGCCCCAGCATTTT; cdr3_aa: CAISPERAHNQPQHF
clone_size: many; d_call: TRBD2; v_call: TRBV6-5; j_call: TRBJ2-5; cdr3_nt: TGTGCCAGCAGTTACTCCGCACTAGCGTACGAAGAGACCCAGTACTTC; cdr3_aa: CASSYSALAYEETQYF
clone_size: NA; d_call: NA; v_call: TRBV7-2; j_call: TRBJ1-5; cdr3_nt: TGTGCCACAGGGGCGCTGGGCAATCAGCCCCAGCATTTT; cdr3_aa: CATGALGNQPQHF
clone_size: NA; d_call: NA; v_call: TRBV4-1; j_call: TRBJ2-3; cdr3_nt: TGCGCCAGCAGCCAGCAGCGGACAGATACGCAGTATTTT; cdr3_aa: CASSQQRTDTQYF
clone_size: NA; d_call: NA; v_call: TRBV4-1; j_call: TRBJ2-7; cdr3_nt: TGCGCCAGCAGCCAAGCTAGGGCAGGGCGGACCTCCTACGAGCAGTACTTC; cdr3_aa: CASSQARAGRTSYEQYF
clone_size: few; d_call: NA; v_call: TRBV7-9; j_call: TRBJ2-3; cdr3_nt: TGTGCCAGCAGCTTAGGTCCTAGCGAGAGCACAGATACGCAGTATTTT; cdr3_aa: CASSLGPSESTDTQYF
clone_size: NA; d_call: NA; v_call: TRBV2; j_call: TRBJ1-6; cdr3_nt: TGTGCCAGCAGTGAAGCTGCGGACAGCTCCTATAATTCACCCCTCCACTTT; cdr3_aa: CASSEAADSSYNSPLHF
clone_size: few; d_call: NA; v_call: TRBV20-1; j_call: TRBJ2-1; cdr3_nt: TGCAGTGCTAAATCCTCCCCCTACAATGAGCAGTTCTTC; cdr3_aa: CSAKSSPYNEQFF
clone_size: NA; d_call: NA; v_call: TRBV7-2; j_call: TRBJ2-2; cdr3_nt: TGTACCAGCAGCTTGTTTCGACTACCGAACACCGGGGAGCTGTTTTTT; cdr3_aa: CTSSLFRLPNTGELFF
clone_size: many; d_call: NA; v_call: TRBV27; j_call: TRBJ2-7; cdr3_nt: TGTGCCAGCAGTTTTAACCCGGGACACCCCGAGCAGTACTTC; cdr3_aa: CASSFNPGHPEQYF
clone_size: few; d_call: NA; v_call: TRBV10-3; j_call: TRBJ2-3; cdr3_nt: TGTGCCATCAGTGAGTTTAAGACTAGTGCAGATACGCAGTATTTT; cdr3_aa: CAISEFKTSADTQYF
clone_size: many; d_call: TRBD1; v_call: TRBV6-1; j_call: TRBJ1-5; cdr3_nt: TGTGCCAGCCAGGGGACAGGGAGTCAGCCCCAGCATTTT; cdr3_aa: CASQGTGSQPQHF
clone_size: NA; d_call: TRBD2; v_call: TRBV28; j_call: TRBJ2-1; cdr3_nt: TGTGCCAGCAGTTTCCGCGGACTAGCGGGACTCCCCTCCTACAATGAGCAGTTCTTC; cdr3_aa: CASSFRGLAGLPSYNEQFF
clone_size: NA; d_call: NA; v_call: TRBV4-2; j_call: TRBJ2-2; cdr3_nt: TGTGCCAGCAGCTCGGTAGGGTATACCGGGGAGCTGTTTTTT; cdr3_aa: CASSSVGYTGELFF
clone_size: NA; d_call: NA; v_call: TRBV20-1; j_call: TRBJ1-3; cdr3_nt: TGCAGTGCTAGAGGTGGAGTGGCAGGGCGCACTGGAAACACCATATATTTT; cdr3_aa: CSARGGVAGRTGNTIYF